This T cell receptor (beta chain) was sequenced in a study of blood T cell repertoires in COVID-19. The authors' processing: Amplification with reference gene primers provided the estimates of nucleated cell counts. The table came from immunoSEQ multiplex PCR; TCRdb's copy has only in-frame clones and leaves some out. V, J and clone size reflect that table, while D and trimming were determined from the DNA. The sample carries about 290,000 clones, around 92% recorded once. CDR3 size: 17 residues. Patients of the Seattle cohort, enrolled during active infection, were followed longitudinally. The sample comprised peripheral blood. V gene TRBV21-1 combines with J gene TRBJ2-2; whether TRBD2, the table's D call, matches the DNA was not checked. TRBV21-1 is given as a pseudogene. The sequence was obtained from a woman aged 25 to 39 with COVID-19, enrolled during active disease. CDR3 residues: CATPTGGESRNTGELFF. CDR3 nucleotide sequence: TGTGCCACCCCAACCGGGGGGGAGAGCAGGAACACCGGGGAGCTGTTTTTT.